Listed here are 14 T cell receptor beta chains from one sample, sequenced in a study of vaccination and CD4 T cells after COVID-19. The assay that was used to sequence DNA from cultured CD4+ T cells was the Oncomine TCR Beta short-read assay. Genomic DNA extraction was carried out from cultured CD4+ T cells. Using its own MiXCR run on the PCR reads, TCRdb lists one record per CDR3 protein. Of about 9,300 distinct CDR3 sequences listed, nearly 35% are singletons. These receptors lack a known antigen. Treatment here: roughly 11-day PBMC culture with coronavirus spike peptide pools or control peptides (ViraFEST assay). Pre-COVID-19 pandemic sampling (2011-2018) yielded the unexposed donor's CD4+ T cells. Material: CD4+ T cells from blood, cultured in vitro. These receptors originate from a human donor in good health.

This rearrangement joins TRBV27 to TRBJ2-1; D gene ambiguous. The CDR3 sequence is 13 residues long. Germline lookup yields CDR1 MNHEY and CDR2 SMNVEV (reference sequence). Trimming pared 5 bases from V and 5 bases from J, leaving 10 bases between. In DNA, the CDR3 is TGTGCCAGCAGTGAATTATTAAACAATGAGCAGTTCTTC. It specifies CASSELLNNEQFF.

This clonotype was counted a few times. The chain employs TRBV4-1 and TRBJ1-2; a possible D gene is TRBD1 (5 bases). This CDR3 has 18 amino acids. V was clipped by 0 bases and J by 4 bases, with 21 bases between them. CDR1 is MGHRA, CDR2 YSYEKL, per germline. CDR3 in DNA: TGCGCCAGCAGCCAAGATACCCCAGTGTTAGGGGAGCTCTATGGCTACACCTTC. This sequence encodes CASSQDTPVLGELYGYTF.

The chain has TRBV7-2 and TRBJ2-1; D not certain. This CDR3 is built from 11 residues. Trimming removed 5 bases from V and 9 bases from J, with 8 bases in between. Germline CDR1 SGHTA, CDR2 FQGNSA. CDR3 in DNA: TGTGCCAGCAGCCCGTCGACTGAGCAGTTCTTC. Translation: CASSPSTEQFF.

This clonotype came up a few times. The chain is built from TRBV20-1 and TRBJ1-1; D gene uncertain. Looked up from germline, CDR1 is DFQATT and CDR2 is SNEGSKA (reference sequence). This CDR3 spans 13 amino acids. With 3 bases removed from V and 5 bases from J, the gap between germline ends came to 13 bases. Here the CDR3 reads CSASSRVRTEAFF. CDR3 nucleotide sequence: TGCAGTGCTAGCTCCCGGGTGCGGACTGAAGCTTTCTTT.

Written as DNA, the CDR3 is TGTGCCAGCAGTCGGGACAGGGGACAGCAGCCCCAGCATTTT. Translated: CASSRDRGQQPQHF. This chain connects TRBV28 to TRBJ1-5, with 10 bases aligning to TRBD1. This CDR3 contains 14 residues. In germline, CDR1 is MDHEN, CDR2 SYDVKM. J lost 7 bases, V lost 5 bases, and 5 bases had no gene match.

This clonotype was seen only a few times. The chain joins TRBV7-9 to TRBJ1-3; D possibly corresponds to TRBD1 (5 bases). The germline gives CDR1 SEHNR, CDR2 FQNEAQ (reference sequence). This CDR3 is built from 16 residues. The germline V and J ends were trimmed by 0 bases and 0 bases, with 9 bases remaining between them. The CDR3 is CASSLARGTSGNTIYF. The CDR3 coding sequence is TGTGCCAGCAGCTTAGCGCGGGGCACCTCTGGAAACACCATATATTTT.

This clonotype was observed a handful of times. The junction departs from germline at one end; a sequencing error may be responsible. This chain connects TRBV20-1 to TRBJ2-4; either TRBD1 or TRBD2 may fit D (6 bases each). Germline V CDR1 and CDR2: DFQATT, SNEGSKA (reference sequence). This CDR3 comprises 14 residues. The DNA of the CDR3 is TGCAGTACTAGACCCGACGGGGGCGGGAACATTCAGTACTTC. This sequence encodes CSTRPDGGGNIQYF.

This chain connects TRBV19 to TRBJ1-1; D might be TRBD1 (6 bases). The V and J ends lost 3 bases and 1 base respectively, with 6 bases between them. The CDR3 covers 13 residues. Germline loops: CDR1 LNHDA, CDR2 SQIVND (reference sequence). CDR3 bases: TGTGCCAGTAGTATCAGGGGGAACACTGAAGCTTTCTTT. This codes for CASSIRGNTEAFF.

In this sample, this clonotype turned up a few times. The chain carries TRBV28 and TRBJ1-2, with 9 bases fitting TRBD1. The CDR3 runs to 14 residues. With 7 bases clipped from V and 6 bases from J, the junction kept 9 bases outside the gene matches. CDR1 is MDHEN, CDR2 SYDVKM, per germline. The CDR3 is CASTISTGGNGYTF. The CDR3 bases are TGTGCCAGCACCATCTCGACAGGGGGAAATGGCTACACCTTC.

This clonotype has more than one count but fewer than ten. CDR3: CSARNHGDQPQHF. The CDR3 region has the DNA TGCAGTGCTAGAAACCACGGGGATCAGCCCCAGCATTTT. This sequence joins TRBV20-1 and TRBJ1-5; D gene uncertain. The CDR3 covers 13 residues. Deletions cut 2 bases from V and 5 bases from J, with 10 bases between. Germline V gene data show CDR1 as DFQATT and CDR2 as SNEGSKA (reference sequence).

The chain recombines TRBV7-8 with TRBJ1-2; D is ambiguous. The V and J ends lost 4 bases and 5 bases respectively, with 5 bases between them. CDR1 is SGHVS, CDR2 FQNEAQ, per germline. This CDR3 has 11 residues. CDR3 DNA sequence: TGTGCCAGCAGCTGGGATTATGGCTACACCTTC. Amino acid sequence: CASSWDYGYTF.

V gene TRBV25-1 combines with J gene TRBJ1-2; tentative D call: TRBD1 (5 bases). The CDR3 runs to 18 residues. Germline V gene lookup returns CDR1 MGHDK and CDR2 SYGVNS. Between the trimmed V and J ends, which lost 5 bases and 0 bases, there was a span of 22 bases. CDR3 bases: TGTGCCAGCAGTTCCACCGGGACCGACTTTTTATCTAACTATGGCTACACCTTC. This translates into CASSSTGTDFLSNYGYTF.

The V gene is TRBV20-1, the J gene TRBJ2-1, with D tentatively TRBD2 (6 bases). This CDR3 is 14 amino acids long. Germline CDR1 reads DFQATT; CDR2 reads SNEGSKA (reference sequence). The V end lost 0 bases, the J end lost 9 bases, and 15 bases lay between the germline ends. As DNA, the CDR3 is TGCAGTGCTAGAGATCCGATGGAGGGGATTGAGCAGTTCTTC. Translated, it gives CSARDPMEGIEQFF.

This clonotype was seen a handful of times. This chain uses TRBV7-3 with TRBJ2-5, with D tentatively TRBD1 (6 bases). The germline gives CDR1 SGHTA, CDR2 FQGTGA. This CDR3 has 14 residues. V dropped 5 bases and J dropped 6 bases, with 16 bases sitting between them. CDR3 region: CASSPSAQGKTQYF. For the CDR3, the DNA is TGTGCCAGCAGCCCATCGGCCCAGGGGAAGACCCAGTACTTC.